This is a list of T cell receptor beta chains from one sample in a study of blood T cell repertoires in COVID-19. Sequenced by immunoSEQ multiplex PCR; TCRdb stores in-frame clones only, minus some. Of 310,000 or so clones listed, 85% to 90% were seen once; the top ten hold 11%. Source material: peripheral blood. These receptors came from a woman in her 30s with COVID-19, enrolled during active disease. Each CDR3 is given with its conserved first and last residue. D genes are given only for firm matches. Rows may omit the clone size; those that give it use once, few, many or a size class.

TRBD1 | TRBJ2-7 | TRBV10-2 | NA | TGCGCCAGCAGTGTTTTACACAGGGGAGACGAGCAGTACTTC | CASSVLHRGDEQYF
NA | TRBJ1-3 | TRBV3-1/TRBV3-2 | NA | TGTGCCAGCAGGGCTTCTGGAAACACCATATATTTT | CASRASGNTIYF
NA | TRBJ1-1 | TRBV29-1 | NA | TGCAGCGTTGATTCAGGGTGGAGGAACACTGAAGCTTTCTTT | CSVDSGWRNTEAFF
NA | TRBJ2-3 | TRBV19 | NA | TGTGCCAGTAGCCAAGGGGCGGGCACAGATACGCAGTATTTT | CASSQGAGTDTQYF
NA | TRBJ2-7 | TRBV19 | NA | TGTGCCAGTAGTATAGAACGCGACTACGAGCAGTACTTC | CASSIERDYEQYF
NA | TRBJ2-1 | TRBV7-3 | NA | TGTGCCAGCAGCACAACGCCGGGACACTCGTCTTACAATGAGCAGTTCTTC | CASSTTPGHSSYNEQFF
NA | TRBJ2-7 | TRBV4-1 | few | TGCGCCAGCAGGCTTTCCATCACAGACCCTGAGCAGTACTTC | CASRLSITDPEQYF
TRBD1 | TRBJ1-6 | TRBV5-5 | NA | TGTGCCAGCAGTTTTCCGGGACAGGGGGATTCACCCCTCCACTTT | CASSFPGQGDSPLHF
NA | TRBJ1-6 | TRBV28 | many | TGTGCCAGCAGTTTTGGGGGGTTCAGGAATTCACCCCTCCACTTT | CASSFGGFRNSPLHF
TRBD1 | TRBJ2-7 | TRBV6-5 | NA | TGTGCCAGCAGCCGGACAGGGGACGAGCAGTACTTC | CASSRTGDEQYF
TRBD2 | TRBJ2-2 | TRBV7-8 | NA | TGTGCCAGCAGCTTAGAGATTGCGGGAGACGTCACCGGGGAGCTGTTTTTT | CASSLEIAGDVTGELFF
NA | TRBJ1-5 | TRBV27 | NA | TGTGCCAGCAGAGGAGGCAATAGCAATCAGCCCCAGCATTTT | CASRGGNSNQPQHF
NA | TRBJ1-1 | TRBV19 | NA | TGTGCCAGTAGCCCCGGGACACGGAACACTGAAGCTTTCTTT | CASSPGTRNTEAFF
NA | TRBJ2-5 | TRBV10-3 | NA | TGTGCCATCAGTGAGTCCCGGAGGGGCGGAGAGACCCAGTACTTC | CAISESRRGGETQYF
NA | TRBJ1-1 | TRBV5-1 | NA | TGCGCCAGCAGTGCGGCGGGGGCGGGAACTGAAGCTTTCTTT | CASSAAGAGTEAFF
NA | TRBJ1-5 | TRBV6-6 | NA | TGTGCCAGCAGTTACTCGAGGGATCAGCCCCAGCATTTT | CASSYSRDQPQHF
NA | TRBJ2-7 | TRBV11-2 | NA | TGTGCCAGCAGCTGGCTCGGTAGGGGTAGCTCCTACGAGCAGTACTTC | CASSWLGRGSSYEQYF
NA | TRBJ1-2 | TRBV15 | NA | TGTGCCACCAGCAGAGAAAAGGGGCTCATCTATGGCTACACCTTC | CATSREKGLIYGYTF
NA | TRBJ1-1 | TRBV24-1 | NA | TGTGCCACCAGTGGGGATGGGGGGGATGAAGCTTTCTTT | CATSGDGGDEAFF
TRBD1 | TRBJ2-2 | TRBV3-1/TRBV3-2 | NA | TGTGCCAGCAGAAGACAGGGTCACGGGGAGCTGTTTTTT | CASRRQGHGELFF
TRBD1 | TRBJ1-2 | TRBV30 | NA | TGTGCCCGAGGGGGCTCGGGACTTTATGGCTACACCTTC | CARGGSGLYGYTF
NA | TRBJ2-7 | TRBV28 | NA | TGTGCCAGCAGGGCGGCCCGGTACGAGCAGTACTTC | CASRAARYEQYF
NA | TRBJ1-1 | TRBV6-6 | NA | TGTGCCAGCAGTCAAGGACAGAACACTGAAGCTTTCTTT | CASSQGQNTEAFF
TRBD2 | TRBJ2-7 | TRBV6-5 | NA | TGTGCCAGCAGTTACTCCGGGGGGAACGAGCAGTACTTC | CASSYSGGNEQYF
NA | TRBJ2-1 | TRBV24-1 | NA | TGTGCCACCAGTGATCCCGCGGGACAGTCCTACAATGAGCAGTTCTTC | CATSDPAGQSYNEQFF